The 18 T cell receptor beta chains given below trace back to one sample, sequenced in a study of T cells in Graves' hyperthyroidism and ophthalmopathy. RNA transcripts gave rise to amplified TCR beta CDR3 regions. TCR CDR3 underwent first-round RT-PCR with the HTBI primer set. TCRdb re-called the multiplex PCR reads through MiXCR, storing one row per CDR3 protein. The profile shows 800,000 or so distinct CDR3 sequences, roughly 37% of them singletons. Sequences were obtained from blood. These receptors all come from a man between 18 and 29 years old with Graves' hyperthyroidism.

CDR3 region: CAISESLLADQPQYF. The CDR3 coding sequence is TGTGCCATCAGTGAGTCGCTCTTGGCCGACCAGCCCCAGTACTTC. The chain joins TRBV10-3 to TRBJ2-5; D is unclear. The CDR3 spans 15 residues. Germline V gene sequence: CDR1 ENHRY, CDR2 SYGVKD. V was trimmed by 0 bases and J by 9 bases, leaving 17 bases between them.

The chain has TRBV29-1 and TRBJ1-3, with 9 bases lining up with TRBD1. J gave up 4 bases and V 6 bases, and 4 bases lay outside the gene matches. Germline-derived CDR1 and CDR2 are SQVTM and ANQGSEA. This CDR3 is built from 13 residues. CDR3 sequence: CSVGDREGNTIYF. The DNA of the CDR3 is TGCAGCGTAGGGGACAGGGAAGGAAACACCATATATTTT. The full variable domain, in which reference TRBV29-1 and TRBJ1-3 provide the parts outside the CDR3, is SAVISQKPSRDICQRGTSLTIQCQVDSQVTMMFWYRQQPGQSLTLIATANQGSEATYESGFVIDKFPISRPNLTFSTLTVSNMSPEDSSIYLCSVGDREGNTIYFGEGSWLTVV.

This clonotype was observed a handful of times. This sequence joins TRBV10-3 and TRBJ2-6, with D unclear. The CDR3 sequence is 13 residues long. CDR1 and CDR2 from the germline V gene are ENHRY and SYGVKD. Trimming shortened V by 3 bases and J by 0 bases, and 0 bases separated the two germline ends. DNA of the CDR3: TGTGCCATCAGTGACTCTGGGGCCAACGTCCTGACTTTC. This codes for CAISDSGANVLTF.

This clonotype has just a few counts. This chain uses TRBV20-1 with TRBJ2-5; no reliable D call. Germline V CDR1 and CDR2: DFQATT, SNEGSKA (reference sequence). V was cut by 0 bases and J by 4 bases, with 12 bases left in between. The CDR3 sequence is 14 residues long. CDR3 amino acids: CSARDSTFRETQYF. CDR3 in DNA: TGCAGTGCTAGAGATTCGACATTCCGAGAGACCCAGTACTTC.

V and J are TRBV20-1 and TRBJ1-5; 8 bases match TRBD1. J was trimmed by 0 bases and V by 3 bases; bases with no gene match: 19. This CDR3 is 20 amino acids long. The germline V gene has CDR1 DFQATT and CDR2 SNEGSKA (reference sequence). As DNA, the CDR3 is TGCAGTGCTAGGGCAACTACAGGGGGGATCTCCTCATATAGCAATCAGCCCCAGCATTTT. The encoded protein is CSARATTGGISSYSNQPQHF.

The chain is built from TRBV10-2 and TRBJ1-6; the D gene is possibly TRBD1 (5 bases). This CDR3 contains 15 residues. With 6 bases removed from V and 7 bases from J, the gap between germline ends came to 16 bases. Germline CDR1 WSHSY, CDR2 SAAADI. The CDR3, as DNA: TGCGCCAGCAGCCAAGCCGGGGCCTGGAATTCACCCCTCCACTTT. It specifies CASSQAGAWNSPLHF.

This clonotype appeared a single time. The J gene is TRBJ2-3, the V gene TRBV7-9, with 9 bases identical to TRBD1. The CDR3 is 16 residues long. Unmatched junction bases numbered 2, after V lost 1 base and J lost 0 bases. Germline V lookup: CDR1 SEHNR, CDR2 FQNEAQ (reference sequence). The CDR3 sequence: CASSLVGTGSTDTQYF. The CDR3 DNA follows: TGTGCCAGCAGCTTAGTCGGGACAGGGAGCACAGATACGCAGTATTTT. The full variable domain, its missing parts supplied by reference TRBV7-9 and TRBJ2-3, is DTGVSQNPRHKITKRGQNVTFRCDPISEHNRLYWYRQTLGQGPEFLTYFQNEAQLEKSRLLSDRFSAERPKGSFSTLEIQRTEQGDSAMYLCASSLVGTGSTDTQYFGPGTRLTVL.

This clonotype was recorded at least ten times. The rearrangement uses TRBV9 and TRBJ1-3; D uncertain. This CDR3 spans 14 amino acids. Trimming took 2 bases from V and 3 from J, leaving 9 bases between them. Looked up from germline, CDR1 is SGDLS and CDR2 is YYNGEE. Written as DNA, the CDR3 is TGTGCCAGCAGCGTGGAGGGAGTTGGAAACACCATATATTTT. It encodes CASSVEGVGNTIYF.

About this clonotype itself: A single base is all that separates this from a far larger clone, so a read error is likely. The V gene is TRBV7-2, the J gene TRBJ1-2; D unclear. V was cut by 1 base and J by 5 bases, with 8 bases left in between. The germline V gene has CDR1 SGHTA and CDR2 FQGNSA. This CDR3 contains 13 residues. CDR3 nucleotide sequence: TGTACCAGCAGCTTAGGTCAATCGTATGGCTACACCTTC. The encoded protein is CTSSLGQSYGYTF.

This clonotype has a handful of counts. The chain is built from TRBV20-1 and TRBJ1-2; no definite D call. Trimming removed 6 bases from V and 6 bases from J, with 14 bases in between. CDR3 length: 12 residues. Germline assignment: CDR1 DFQATT and CDR2 SNEGSKA (reference sequence). CDR3 in DNA: TGCAGTGCCTCCTCTTGGGGAAATGGCTACACCTTC. Protein product: CSASSWGNGYTF.

V is TRBV29-1 and J is TRBJ2-5; possibly TRBD1 for D (7 bases). CDR1 and CDR2 (germline): SQVTM, ANQGSEA. The ends were cut back, 2 bases at V and 7 bases at J, with 11 bases in the middle. The CDR3 covers 12 residues. CDR3 region: CSVERQGGTQYF. The DNA of the CDR3 is TGCAGCGTTGAAAGGCAGGGGGGGACCCAGTACTTC.

This clonotype was seen many times. The chain couples TRBV29-1 to TRBJ2-7; D perhaps matches TRBD1 (6 bases). Germline loops: CDR1 SQVTM, CDR2 ANQGSEA. This CDR3 contains 11 residues. Trimming shortened V by 4 bases and J by 6 bases, and 10 bases separated the two germline ends. CDR3 sequence: CSVVQGIEQYF. In DNA form, the CDR3 reads TGCAGCGTTGTGCAGGGGATCGAGCAGTACTTC.

This clonotype has a count of ten or more. This rearrangement joins TRBV19 to TRBJ1-2; D uncertain. The CDR3 consists of 13 residues. V lost 1 base, J lost 3 bases, and 6 bases lay in between. The germline V gene has CDR1 LNHDA and CDR2 SQIVND (reference sequence). DNA of the CDR3: TGTGCCAGTAGTATAGCAGAAGACTATGGCTACACCTTC. Protein: CASSIAEDYGYTF. Supplemented by reference TRBV19 and TRBJ1-2, the full variable domain reads DGGITQSPKYLFRKEGQNVTLSCEQNLNHDAMYWYRQDPGQGLRLIYYSQIVNDFQKGDIAEGYSVSREKKESFPLTVTSAQKNPTAFYLCASSIAEDYGYTFGSGTRLTVV.

The chain links TRBV29-1 to TRBJ1-2; D is uncertain. CDR3 length: 12 amino acids. Trimming left V 3 bases short and J 8 bases short, with 13 bases between. CDR1 SQVTM and CDR2 ANQGSEA come from the germline V gene. The CDR3 DNA reads as TGCAGCGTTGAGGTGGGAATGGACGGCTACACCTTC. The encoded protein is CSVEVGMDGYTF.

The chain combines TRBV29-1 with TRBJ2-5, with D unclear. The last part of the DNA fits TRBJ2-7 better; the J call may be wrong. Per germline, CDR1 SQVTM and CDR2 ANQGSEA. The CDR3 contains 13 residues. The CDR3 loop is CSVVEATTYEQYF. Here the CDR3 DNA reads TGCAGCGTTGTTGAAGCGACAACCTACGAGCAGTACTTC.

This clonotype was found a few times. This chain links TRBV4-1 with TRBJ2-7; TRBD2 might be the D (5 bases). Germline CDR1 MGHRA, CDR2 YSYEKL. The CDR3 extends over 14 amino acids. V was trimmed by 1 base and J by 3 bases, leaving 10 bases between them. The CDR3 loop is CASSQATGNYEQYF. The CDR3 DNA reads as TGCGCCAGCAGCCAAGCCACCGGGAACTACGAGCAGTACTTC.

This clonotype has a count of ten or more. The V gene is TRBV20-1, the J gene TRBJ1-5; D call uncertain. Germline loops: CDR1 DFQATT, CDR2 SNEGSKA (reference sequence). V was pared by 6 bases and J by 2 bases, with 17 bases between. CDR3 size: 15 residues. The CDR3: CSAFRREYGNQPQHF. The CDR3 nucleotides are TGCAGTGCCTTTCGACGGGAGTATGGCAATCAGCCCCAGCATTTT.

In its sample, this clonotype was seen many times. V and J are TRBV19 and TRBJ1-3, with D possibly being TRBD1 (5 bases). The germline V gene encodes CDR1 LNHDA and CDR2 SQIVND (reference sequence). Trimming pared 5 bases from V and 7 bases from J, leaving 15 bases between. CDR3 length: 14 residues. The CDR3 reads CASSSMPQGNTIYF. CDR3 in DNA: TGTGCCAGTAGTTCGATGCCGCAGGGCAACACCATATATTTT.